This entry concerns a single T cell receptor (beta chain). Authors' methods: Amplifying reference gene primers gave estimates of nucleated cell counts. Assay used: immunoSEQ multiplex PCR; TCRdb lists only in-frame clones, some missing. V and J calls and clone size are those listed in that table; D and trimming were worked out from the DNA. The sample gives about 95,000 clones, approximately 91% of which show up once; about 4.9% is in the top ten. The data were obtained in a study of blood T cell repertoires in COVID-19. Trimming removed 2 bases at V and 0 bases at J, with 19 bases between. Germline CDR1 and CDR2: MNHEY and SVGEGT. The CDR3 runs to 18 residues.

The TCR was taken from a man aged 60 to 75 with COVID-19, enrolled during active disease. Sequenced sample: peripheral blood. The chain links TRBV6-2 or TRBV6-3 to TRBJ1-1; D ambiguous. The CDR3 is CASSYEAWFSKMNTEAFF. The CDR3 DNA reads TGTGCCAGCAGTTACGAGGCGTGGTTTTCTAAAATGAACACTGAAGCTTTCTTT.